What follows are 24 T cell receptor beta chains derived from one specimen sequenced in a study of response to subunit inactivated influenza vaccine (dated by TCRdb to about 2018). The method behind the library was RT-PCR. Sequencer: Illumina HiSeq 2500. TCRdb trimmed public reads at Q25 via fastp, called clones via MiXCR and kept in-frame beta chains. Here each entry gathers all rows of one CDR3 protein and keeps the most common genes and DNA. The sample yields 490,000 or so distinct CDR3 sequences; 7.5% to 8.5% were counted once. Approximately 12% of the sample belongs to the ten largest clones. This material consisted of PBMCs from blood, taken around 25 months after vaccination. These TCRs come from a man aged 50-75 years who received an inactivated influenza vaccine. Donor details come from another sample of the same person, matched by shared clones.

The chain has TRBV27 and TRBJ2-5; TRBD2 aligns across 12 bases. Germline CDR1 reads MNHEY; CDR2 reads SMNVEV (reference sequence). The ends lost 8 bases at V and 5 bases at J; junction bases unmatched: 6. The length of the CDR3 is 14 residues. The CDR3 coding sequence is TGTGCCAGCCGAGGACTAGCGGGATCGGAGACCCAGTACTTC. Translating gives CASRGLAGSETQYF.

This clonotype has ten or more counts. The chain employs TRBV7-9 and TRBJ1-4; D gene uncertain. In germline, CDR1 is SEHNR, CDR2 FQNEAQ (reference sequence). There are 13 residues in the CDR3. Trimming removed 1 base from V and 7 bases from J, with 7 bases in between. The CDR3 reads CASSLGQVEKLFF. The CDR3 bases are TGTGCCAGCAGCTTAGGACAAGTTGAAAAACTGTTTTTT.

The CDR3 reads CASSYGLDVTQYF. Here the CDR3 DNA reads TGTGCCAGCAGCTACGGACTAGATGTGACCCAGTACTTC. The chain employs TRBV7-2 and TRBJ2-5; 7 nucleotides match TRBD2. This CDR3 region has 13 residues. J was trimmed by 7 bases and V by 4 bases; bases with no gene match: 6. CDR1 is SGHTA, CDR2 FQGNSA, per germline.

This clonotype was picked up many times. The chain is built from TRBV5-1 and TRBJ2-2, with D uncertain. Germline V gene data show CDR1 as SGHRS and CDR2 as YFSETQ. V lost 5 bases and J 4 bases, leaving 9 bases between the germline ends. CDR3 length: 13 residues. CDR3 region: CASRPPGTGELFF. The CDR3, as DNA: TGCGCCAGCAGGCCCCCCGGCACCGGGGAGCTGTTTTTT.

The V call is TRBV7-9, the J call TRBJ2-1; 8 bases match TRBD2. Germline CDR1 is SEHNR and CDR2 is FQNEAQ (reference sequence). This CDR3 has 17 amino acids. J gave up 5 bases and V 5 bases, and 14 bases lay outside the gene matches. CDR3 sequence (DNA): TGTGCCAGCAGCCACGAAGCGGGGCGGGAGGTTAACAATGAGCAGTTCTTC. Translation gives CASSHEAGREVNNEQFF.

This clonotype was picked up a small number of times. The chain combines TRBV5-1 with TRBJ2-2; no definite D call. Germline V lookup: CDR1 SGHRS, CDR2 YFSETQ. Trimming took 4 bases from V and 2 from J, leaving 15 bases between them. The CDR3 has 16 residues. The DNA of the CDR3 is TGCGCCAGCAGCGGTGGGCAGATAGGCAACACCGGGGAGCTGTTTTTT. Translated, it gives CASSGGQIGNTGELFF. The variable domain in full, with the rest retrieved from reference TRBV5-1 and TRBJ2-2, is KAGVTQTPRYLIKTRGQQVTLSCSPISGHRSVSWYQQTPGQGLQFLFEYFSETQRNKGNFPGRFSGRQFSNSRSEMNVSTLELGDSALYLCASSGGQIGNTGELFFGEGSRLTVL.

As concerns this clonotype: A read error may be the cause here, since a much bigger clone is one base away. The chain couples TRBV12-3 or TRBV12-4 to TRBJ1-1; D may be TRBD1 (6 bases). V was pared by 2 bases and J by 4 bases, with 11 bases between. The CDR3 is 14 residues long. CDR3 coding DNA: TGTGCCAGCAGTTTAACGCAGGGGAGCACTGAAGCTTTCTTT. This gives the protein CASSLTQGSTEAFF.

In DNA, the CDR3 is TGCAGTGCCACAGCCCCCAGGGGCCAAGAGACCCAGTACTTC. Amino acids: CSATAPRGQETQYF. The chain combines TRBV20-1 with TRBJ2-5; a possible D gene is TRBD1 (6 bases). The germline gives CDR1 DFQATT, CDR2 SNEGSKA (reference sequence). V lost 6 bases, J lost 1 base, and 15 bases lay in between. The CDR3 has 14 amino acids.

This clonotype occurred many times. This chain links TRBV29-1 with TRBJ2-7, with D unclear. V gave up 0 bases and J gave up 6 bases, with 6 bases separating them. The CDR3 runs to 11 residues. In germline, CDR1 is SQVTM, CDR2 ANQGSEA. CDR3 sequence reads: CSVEDPGEQYF. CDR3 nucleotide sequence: TGCAGCGTTGAAGATCCGGGCGAGCAGTACTTC.

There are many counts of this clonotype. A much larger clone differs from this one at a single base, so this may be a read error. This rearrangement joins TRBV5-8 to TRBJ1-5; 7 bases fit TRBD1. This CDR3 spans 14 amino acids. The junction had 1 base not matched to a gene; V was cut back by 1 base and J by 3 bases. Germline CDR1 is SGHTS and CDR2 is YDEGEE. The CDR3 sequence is CASSLTGANQPQHF. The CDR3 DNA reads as TGTGCCAGCAGCTTGACAGGGGCCAATCAGCCCCAGCATTTT.

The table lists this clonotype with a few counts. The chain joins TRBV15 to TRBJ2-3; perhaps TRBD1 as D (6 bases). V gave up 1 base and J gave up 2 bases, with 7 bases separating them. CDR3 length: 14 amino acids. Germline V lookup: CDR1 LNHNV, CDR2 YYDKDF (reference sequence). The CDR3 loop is CATSRGDNTDTQYF. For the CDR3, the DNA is TGTGCCACCAGCAGAGGGGACAACACAGATACGCAGTATTTT.

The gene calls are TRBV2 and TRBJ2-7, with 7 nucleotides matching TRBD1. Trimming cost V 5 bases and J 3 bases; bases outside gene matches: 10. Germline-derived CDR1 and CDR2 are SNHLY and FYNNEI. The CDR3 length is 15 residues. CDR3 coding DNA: TGTGCCAGCAGTTTACAGTCAACAGGGGTCTACGAGCAGTACTTC. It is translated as CASSLQSTGVYEQYF.

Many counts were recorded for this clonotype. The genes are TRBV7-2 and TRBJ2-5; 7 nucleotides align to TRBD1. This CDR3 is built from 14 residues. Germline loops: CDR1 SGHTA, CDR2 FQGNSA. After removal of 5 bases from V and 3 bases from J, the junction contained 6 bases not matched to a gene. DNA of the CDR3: TGTGCCAGCAGCCCGGGACAGAGGAAAGAGACCCAGTACTTC. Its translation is CASSPGQRKETQYF.

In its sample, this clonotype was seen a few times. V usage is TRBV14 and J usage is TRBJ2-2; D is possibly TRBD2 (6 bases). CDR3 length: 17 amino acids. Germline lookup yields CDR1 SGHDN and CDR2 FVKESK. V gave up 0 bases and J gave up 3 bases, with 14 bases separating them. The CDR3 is CASSQEEAWGDTGELFF. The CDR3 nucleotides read TGTGCCAGCAGCCAAGAGGAGGCTTGGGGGGACACCGGGGAGCTGTTTTTT.

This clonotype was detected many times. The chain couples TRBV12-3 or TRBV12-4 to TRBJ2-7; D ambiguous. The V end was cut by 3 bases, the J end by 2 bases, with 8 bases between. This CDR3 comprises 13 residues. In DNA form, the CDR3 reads TGTGCCAGCAGTTTTGGCGAGGCCTACGAGCAGTACTTC. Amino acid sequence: CASSFGEAYEQYF.

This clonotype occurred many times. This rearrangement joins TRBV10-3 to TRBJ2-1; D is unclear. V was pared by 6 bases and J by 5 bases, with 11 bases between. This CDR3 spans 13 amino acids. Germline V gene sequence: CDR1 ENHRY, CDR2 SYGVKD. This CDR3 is CAISERRDNEQFF. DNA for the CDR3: TGTGCCATCAGCGAGCGTAGGGACAATGAGCAGTTCTTC.

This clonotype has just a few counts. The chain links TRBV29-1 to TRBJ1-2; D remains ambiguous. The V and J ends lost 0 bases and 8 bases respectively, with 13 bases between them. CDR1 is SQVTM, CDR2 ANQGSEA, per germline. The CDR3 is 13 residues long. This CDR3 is CSVEDYAGVGYTF. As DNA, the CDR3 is TGCAGCGTTGAAGATTATGCCGGAGTGGGCTACACCTTC.

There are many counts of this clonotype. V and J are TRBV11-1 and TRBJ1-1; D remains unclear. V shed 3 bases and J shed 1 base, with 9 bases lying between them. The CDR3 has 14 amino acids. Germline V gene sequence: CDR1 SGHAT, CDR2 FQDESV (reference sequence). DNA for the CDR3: TGTGCCAGCAGCTTCGGCCCGGGGAACACTGAAGCTTTCTTT. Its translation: CASSFGPGNTEAFF.

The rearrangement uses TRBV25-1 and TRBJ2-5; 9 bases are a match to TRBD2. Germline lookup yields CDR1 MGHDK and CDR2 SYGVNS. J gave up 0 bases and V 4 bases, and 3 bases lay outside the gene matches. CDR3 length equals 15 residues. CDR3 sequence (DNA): TGTGCCAGCAGTGTCCCTAGCGGGAACCAAGAGACCCAGTACTTC. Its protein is CASSVPSGNQETQYF. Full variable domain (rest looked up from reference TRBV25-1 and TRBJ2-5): EADIYQTPRYLVIGTGKKITLECSQTMGHDKMYWYQQDPGMELHLIHYSYGVNSTEKGDLSSESTVSRIRTEHFPLTLESARPSHTSQYLCASSVPSGNQETQYFGPGTRLLVL.

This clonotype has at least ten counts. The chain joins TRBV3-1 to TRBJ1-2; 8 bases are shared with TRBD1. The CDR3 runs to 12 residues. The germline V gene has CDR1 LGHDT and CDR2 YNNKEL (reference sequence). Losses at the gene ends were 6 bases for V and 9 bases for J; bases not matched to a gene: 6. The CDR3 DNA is TGTGCCAGCAGAGGGGACAGGATAAGCTACACCTTC. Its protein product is CASRGDRISYTF.

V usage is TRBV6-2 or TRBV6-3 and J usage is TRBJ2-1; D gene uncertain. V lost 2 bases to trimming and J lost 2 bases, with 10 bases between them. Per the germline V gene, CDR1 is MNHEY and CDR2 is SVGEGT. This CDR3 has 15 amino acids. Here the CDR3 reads CASSYRKAPYNEQFF. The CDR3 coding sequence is TGTGCCAGCAGTTACCGAAAAGCCCCCTACAATGAGCAGTTCTTC.

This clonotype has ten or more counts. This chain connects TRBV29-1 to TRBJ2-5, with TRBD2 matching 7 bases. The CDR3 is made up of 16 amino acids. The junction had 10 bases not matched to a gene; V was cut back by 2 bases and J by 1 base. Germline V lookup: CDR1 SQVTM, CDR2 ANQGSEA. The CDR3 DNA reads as TGCAGCGTTGAAACCGGGGCCCCGGGGGGCCAAGAGACCCAGTACTTC. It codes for CSVETGAPGGQETQYF.

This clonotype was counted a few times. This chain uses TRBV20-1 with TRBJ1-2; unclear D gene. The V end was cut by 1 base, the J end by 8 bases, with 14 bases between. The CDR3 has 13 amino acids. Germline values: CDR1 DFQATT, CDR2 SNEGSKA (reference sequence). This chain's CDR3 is CSARGQDSPGYTF. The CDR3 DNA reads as TGCAGTGCTAGAGGGCAGGACTCACCCGGCTACACCTTC.

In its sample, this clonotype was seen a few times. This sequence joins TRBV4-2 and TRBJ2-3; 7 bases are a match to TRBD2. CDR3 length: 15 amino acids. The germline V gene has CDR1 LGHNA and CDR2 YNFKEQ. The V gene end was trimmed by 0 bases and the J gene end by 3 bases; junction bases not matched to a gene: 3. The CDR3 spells CASSQERGFTDTQYF. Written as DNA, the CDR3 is TGTGCCAGCAGCCAAGAGCGGGGGTTTACAGATACGCAGTATTTT.